This T cell receptor beta chain stems from a study of regulatory T cells in long-lasting Graves disease. Sequencing libraries for TCR beta were prepared with iRepertoire HTBI primers and Arm-PCR of CDR3 regions. TCRdb reprocessed the multiplex PCR reads via MiXCR and lists one record per CDR3 protein. The table includes hundreds of thousands of distinct CDR3 sequences, about 14% detected once. Described time point: newly diagnosed GD, antithyroid drugs for less than 3 months. The authors made the TCR library using RNA they extracted from PBMCs. This clonotype came up many times. The ends lost 6 bases at V and 9 bases at J; junction bases unmatched: 18. This CDR3 spans 16 amino acids. Germline assignment: CDR1 DFQATT and CDR2 SNEGSKA (reference sequence). Separately, the same data were catalogued under a study of T cells in Graves' hyperthyroidism and ophthalmopathy. That work states: Thyroid ultrasound and orbital computed tomography, with clinical symptoms and serum thyroxine and TRAb, informed diagnoses.

The V call is TRBV20-1, the J call TRBJ2-1; 9 nucleotides match TRBD1. Sequences were derived from peripheral blood mononuclear cells (PBMCs), sampled at new diagnosis, from a patient treated with antithyroid drugs. The TCR comes from a man younger than 45 with Graves disease. The CDR3, as DNA: TGCAGTGCCTCTGGACAGGGGTTTGGGGTTTGGGTTGAGCAGTTCTTC. Amino acids: CSASGQGFGVWVEQFF.